This T cell receptor (beta chain) was captured in a study of early T cells in non-severe SARS-CoV-2 infection (dated by TCRdb to about 2021). Some background on the complete study: Bulk RNA from unsorted whole blood was used for TCR sequencing, so alpha and beta chains could not be paired.

The library was made by 5' RACE. TCRdb shows the sequencer as NextSeq 500. The TCR library protocol attached unique molecular identifiers to individual cDNA molecules to correct for sequencing error and PCR bias. Both TCR alpha and beta chains were sequenced, and tight co-correlation was observed between alpha and beta sequence abundances in each sample. Per the original workflow: Decombinator V4 was used to perform V gene, J gene and CDR3 annotation of TCR sequences. TCRs were defined as expanded if a significant change between any two time points was detected under a Poisson model with p below 0.0001. TCR abundances were normalised to the total number of TCRs sequenced per sample and were expressed as counts per million. TRAV1-2 paired with TRAJ12, TRAJ20 or TRAJ33 defined MAIT TCRs, while TRAV10 paired with TRAJ18 defined iNKT TCRs. VDJdb, accessed 1 November 2021, was searched for CMV, EBV and SARS-CoV-2 annotated TCRs, with TCRs annotated for multiple antigens excluded. TCRdb passed the public sequencing reads through fastp at Q25 and MiXCR, retaining productive beta sequences. Every entry covers one CDR3 protein and lists the most common genes and DNA from its rows. TCRdb's processing, not the authors', yielded these V and J calls. The sample table holds about 80,000 distinct CDR3 sequences, of which roughly 4.7% were seen once. The top ten constitute around 7.5% of the sample.

The paper as a whole reports these results and caveats: VDJdb matching was skewed toward anti-spike CD8 responses and likely underestimated virus-specific expansions, missing private and CD4 specificities.

This was a case-control study nested in a cohort of healthcare workers in London, UK, who had nasopharyngeal swab PCR tests and blood samples taken every week. Healthcare workers were recruited during the week of the UK lockdown, between 23 and 31 March 2020, and followed weekly for up to roughly 15 weeks. Points on this clonotype: This receptor's antigen is unknown. Base qualities are not provided; no much larger clone lies one nucleotide away.

The CDR3 goes from the cysteine to the phenylalanine over 17 residues. The sequence is cut down to CDR3 DNA, 51 bases in frame from base 1. Here V drops 0 bases and J drops 2 bases, and the junction holds 6 bases not matched to any gene. CDR1 and CDR2, per the germline V gene, are ENHRY and SYGVKD. Specimen: whole blood, collected at baseline. This clonotype was sampled from an adult who was a healthcare worker with PCR-confirmed SARS-CoV-2 infection or an uninfected control (not recorded which). The sequence joins TRBV10-3 to TRBJ2-7; TRBD1 lines up with 11 middle nucleotides. The CDR3 has the sequence CAISESSGGQGAYEQYF. The nucleotide sequence is given as TGTGCCATCAGTGAGTCCTCCGGGGGACAGGGGGCCTACGAGCAGTACTTC.